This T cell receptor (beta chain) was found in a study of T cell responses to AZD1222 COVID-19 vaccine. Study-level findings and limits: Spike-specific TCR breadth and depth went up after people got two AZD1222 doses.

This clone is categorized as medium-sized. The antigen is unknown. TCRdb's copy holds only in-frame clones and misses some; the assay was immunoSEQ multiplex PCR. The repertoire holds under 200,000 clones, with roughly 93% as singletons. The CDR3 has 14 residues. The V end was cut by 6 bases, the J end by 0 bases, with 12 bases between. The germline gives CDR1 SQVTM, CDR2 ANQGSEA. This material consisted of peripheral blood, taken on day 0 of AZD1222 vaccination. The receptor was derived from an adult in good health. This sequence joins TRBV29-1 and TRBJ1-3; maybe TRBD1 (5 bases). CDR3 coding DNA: TGCAGCGTCCGCCGGGACTACTCTGGAAACACCATATATTTT. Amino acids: CSVRRDYSGNTIYF.